This entry features one T cell receptor (beta chain) sequence. Its antigen is unidentified. TCRdb fed the 5' RACE reads into MiXCR, producing one record per CDR3 protein. The table lists some 350,000 distinct CDR3 sequences, roughly 14% of them singletons. This sample is drawn from a study of CD8 T cells in ankylosing spondylitis. Findings of the study overall: Previously reported in reactive arthritis synovial fluid and blood were some of the motif variants. Peripheral blood held disease-linked clones only at relatively low frequency, and these were CD8+.

V lost 1 base, J lost 7 bases, and 11 bases lay in between. The CDR3 extends over 13 amino acids. Germline V CDR1 and CDR2: SGDLS, YYNGEE. The sequenced material came from blood, either unsorted or a sorted T cell fraction (not recorded which). The chain employs TRBV9 and TRBJ1-2; D gene unclear. The TCR originated in a male donor with ankylosing spondylitis or in good health (not recorded which). Here the CDR3 reads CASSVSVPGGYTF. The CDR3 region has the DNA TGTGCCAGCAGCGTATCCGTTCCCGGTGGCTACACCTTC. The variable domain in full, with the rest retrieved from reference TRBV9 and TRBJ1-2, is DSGVTQTPKHLITATGQRVTLRCSPRSGDLSVYWYQQSLDQGLQFLIQYYNGEERAKGNILERFSAQQFPDLHSELNLSSLELGDSALYFCASSVSVPGGYTFGSGTRLTVV.